A single TCR beta chain is shown here with its context. The sample originates from a study of T cells after yellow fever vaccination. TCRdb itself ran the 5' RACE reads through MiXCR, one entry per CDR3 protein. The table has 30,000 to 35,000 distinct CDR3 sequences, 5% to 8.5% seen once; the top ten hold about 20%. Germline CDR1 DFQATT, CDR2 SNEGSKA (reference sequence). The CDR3 extends over 17 amino acids. The J segment lost 4 bases and the V segment lost 1 base, leaving 6 bases of the junction unmatched. Material: PBMCs, either bulk or a sorted T-cell subset (CD4+, CD8+, memory, or dextramer-sorted; not recorded which), obtained on the day of the first yellow fever vaccination. This sequence joins TRBV20-1 and TRBJ2-2, with 13 bases that match TRBD2. This sequence was found in a man aged 18 to 29 who received the YFV17D yellow fever vaccine. The CDR3 loop is CSARATSGGRGTGELFF. CDR3 nucleotide sequence: TGCAGTGCTAGAGCGACTAGCGGGGGGCGGGGCACCGGGGAGCTGTTTTTT.